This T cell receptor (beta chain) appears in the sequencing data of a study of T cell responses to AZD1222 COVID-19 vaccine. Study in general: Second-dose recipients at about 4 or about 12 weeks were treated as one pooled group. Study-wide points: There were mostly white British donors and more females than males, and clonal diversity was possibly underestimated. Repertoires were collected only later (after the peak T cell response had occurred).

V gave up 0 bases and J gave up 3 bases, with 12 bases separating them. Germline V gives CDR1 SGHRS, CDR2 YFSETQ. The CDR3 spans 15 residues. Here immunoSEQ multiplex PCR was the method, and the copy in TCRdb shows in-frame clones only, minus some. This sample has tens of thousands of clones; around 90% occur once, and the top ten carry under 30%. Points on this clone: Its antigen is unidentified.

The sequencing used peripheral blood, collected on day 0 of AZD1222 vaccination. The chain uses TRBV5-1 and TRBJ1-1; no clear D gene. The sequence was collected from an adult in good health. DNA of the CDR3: TGCGCCAGCAGCTTGGAAAGGGTAAGGGACACTGAAGCTTTCTTT. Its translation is CASSLERVRDTEAFF. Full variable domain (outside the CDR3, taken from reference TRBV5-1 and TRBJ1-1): KAGVTQTPRYLIKTRGQQVTLSCSPISGHRSVSWYQQTPGQGLQFLFEYFSETQRNKGNFPGRFSGRQFSNSRSEMNVSTLELGDSALYLCASSLERVRDTEAFFGQGTRLTVV.